The T cell receptor beta chain under discussion was sequenced for a study of blood T cell repertoires in COVID-19. Study-level information: Spain, Italy and the United States supplied samples that represented acute and convalescent COVID-19. Sample material is recorded as cDNA or gDNA derived from T cells, B-cell-depleted T cells, or PBMCs.

In the authors' methods: It was from reference gene primer amplification that nucleated cell counts were estimated. Sequenced by immunoSEQ multiplex PCR; TCRdb stores in-frame clones only, minus some. Clone size and the V and J calls come from that table; the DNA yielded D and trimming. The sample yields some 280,000 clones, 86% seen once. Germline CDR1 is LNHDA and CDR2 is SQIVND (reference sequence). Germline trimming cut 6 bases from V and 4 bases from J; bases unmatched to any gene: 4. This CDR3 contains 13 residues. V gene TRBV19 combines with J gene TRBJ1-1, with 8 bases aligning to TRBD1. This clonotype was sampled from a woman in her 30s with active or convalescent COVID-19. Sample: peripheral blood. This CDR3 is CASSLDRGTEAFF. CDR3 coding DNA: TGTGCCAGTAGCCTAGACAGGGGCACTGAAGCTTTCTTT.